Listed below are T cell receptor beta chains from one sample, sequenced in a study of blood T cell repertoires in COVID-19. Assay used: immunoSEQ multiplex PCR; TCRdb lists only in-frame clones, some missing. There are about 98,000 clones in the sample; 81% occur only once, and 4.1% lies in the top ten. Material for sequencing was peripheral blood. The receptor set was obtained from a man aged 60 to 75 with acute or convalescent COVID-19. The CDR3 runs from the conserved cysteine through the conserved F or W. The order of the fields is D gene, V gene, J gene, clone size, CDR3 protein, CDR3 DNA. The D gene is left open where the match is weak. Expanded clones get a size class; other rows say once, few or many, or leave the size out.

d_gene: NA; v_gene: TRBV25-1; j_gene: TRBJ1-2; abundance: NA; CDR3aa: CASSGGYGYTF; CDR3nt: TGTGCCAGCAGTGGAGGGTATGGCTACACCTTC
d_gene: TRBD1; v_gene: TRBV7-8; j_gene: TRBJ1-1; abundance: NA; CDR3aa: CASSLVSGQGAVMNTEAFF; CDR3nt: TGTGCCAGCAGCTTAGTGTCAGGACAGGGAGCAGTCATGAACACTGAAGCTTTCTTT
d_gene: TRBD2; v_gene: TRBV18; j_gene: TRBJ2-1; abundance: NA; CDR3aa: CASSDGTSGSNEQFF; CDR3nt: TGTGCCAGTTCCGACGGGACTAGCGGGAGTAATGAGCAGTTCTTC
d_gene: TRBD1; v_gene: TRBV5-1; j_gene: TRBJ2-3; abundance: NA; CDR3aa: CASSFTGGGLTDTQYF; CDR3nt: TGCGCCAGCAGCTTTACAGGGGGCGGGCTAACAGATACGCAGTATTTT
d_gene: TRBD1; v_gene: TRBV5-4; j_gene: TRBJ2-1; abundance: NA; CDR3aa: CASSYRQGSYNEQFF; CDR3nt: TGTGCCAGCAGCTACCGACAGGGGTCCTACAATGAGCAGTTCTTC
d_gene: NA; v_gene: TRBV11-3; j_gene: TRBJ2-1; abundance: NA; CDR3aa: CASSLNGGLSHNEQFF; CDR3nt: TGTGCCAGCAGCTTAAACGGGGGGCTATCCCACAATGAGCAGTTCTTC
d_gene: NA; v_gene: TRBV9; j_gene: TRBJ2-1; abundance: NA; CDR3aa: CASSAVGSGNNEQFF; CDR3nt: TGTGCCAGCAGCGCCGTGGGGAGTGGAAACAATGAGCAGTTCTTC
d_gene: TRBD1; v_gene: TRBV30; j_gene: TRBJ1-2; abundance: NA; CDR3aa: CAWNLGQGYGYTF; CDR3nt: TGTGCCTGGAATCTGGGACAGGGGTATGGCTACACCTTC
d_gene: NA; v_gene: TRBV6-2/TRBV6-3; j_gene: TRBJ2-6; abundance: NA; CDR3aa: CASSYSATGANVLTF; CDR3nt: TGTGCCAGCAGTTACTCTGCTACTGGGGCCAACGTCCTGACTTTC
d_gene: TRBD1; v_gene: TRBV12-3/TRBV12-4; j_gene: TRBJ1-2; abundance: NA; CDR3aa: CASSYRGLVGYTF; CDR3nt: TGTGCCAGCAGTTACAGGGGGCTAGTGGGCTACACCTTC
d_gene: NA; v_gene: TRBV6-2/TRBV6-3; j_gene: TRBJ1-2; abundance: NA; CDR3aa: CASSEPALHREDGYTF; CDR3nt: TGTGCCAGCAGTGAGCCAGCCCTTCATAGGGAGGATGGCTACACCTTC
d_gene: NA; v_gene: TRBV3-1/TRBV3-2; j_gene: TRBJ2-1; abundance: NA; CDR3aa: CASSQETPPRVFNEQFF; CDR3nt: TGTGCCAGCAGCCAAGAAACCCCTCCCAGGGTGTTTAATGAGCAGTTCTTC
d_gene: NA; v_gene: TRBV18; j_gene: TRBJ1-2; abundance: few; CDR3aa: CASSPGTNYGYTF; CDR3nt: TGTGCCAGCTCACCCGGGACTAACTATGGCTACACCTTC
d_gene: TRBD1; v_gene: TRBV6-5; j_gene: TRBJ2-1; abundance: NA; CDR3aa: CASSYPRTGGYNEQFF; CDR3nt: TGTGCCAGCAGCTACCCTCGGACAGGGGGCTACAATGAGCAGTTCTTC
d_gene: TRBD2; v_gene: TRBV6-5; j_gene: TRBJ2-1; abundance: NA; CDR3aa: CASSYSRGGSYNEQFF; CDR3nt: TGTGCCAGCAGTTACTCTAGGGGAGGGTCCTACAATGAGCAGTTCTTC
d_gene: NA; v_gene: TRBV12-3/TRBV12-4; j_gene: TRBJ2-7; abundance: NA; CDR3aa: CASSLTTYEQYF; CDR3nt: TGTGCCAGCAGTTTGACTACCTACGAGCAGTACTTC
d_gene: NA; v_gene: TRBV27; j_gene: TRBJ1-6; abundance: NA; CDR3aa: CASSFPSGPLHF; CDR3nt: TGTGCCAGCAGTTTCCCTAGCGGTCCCCTCCACTTT
d_gene: NA; v_gene: TRBV27; j_gene: TRBJ1-3; abundance: NA; CDR3aa: CASSRRGENTIYF; CDR3nt: TGTGCCAGCAGTAGGAGGGGCGAAAACACCATATATTTT
d_gene: NA; v_gene: TRBV5-4; j_gene: TRBJ1-2; abundance: few; CDR3aa: CASSPDSYGYTF; CDR3nt: TGTGCCAGCAGCCCGGACAGCTATGGCTACACCTTC
d_gene: NA; v_gene: TRBV2; j_gene: TRBJ2-1; abundance: once; CDR3aa: CASSPDRFYNEQFF; CDR3nt: TGTGCCAGCAGCCCCGACAGGTTCTACAATGAGCAGTTCTTC
d_gene: TRBD2; v_gene: TRBV7-2; j_gene: TRBJ2-3; abundance: NA; CDR3aa: CASSYGSGGADTQYF; CDR3nt: TGTGCCAGCAGTTATGGGAGCGGGGGAGCAGATACGCAGTATTTT
d_gene: NA; v_gene: TRBV28; j_gene: TRBJ1-2; abundance: NA; CDR3aa: CASSLSSTNYGYTF; CDR3nt: TGTGCCAGCAGTTTATCCTCTACGAACTATGGCTACACCTTC
d_gene: TRBD2; v_gene: TRBV18; j_gene: TRBJ2-3; abundance: few; CDR3aa: CASSPNGGAGGQYTQYF; CDR3nt: TGTGCCAGCTCACCCAACGGCGGAGCGGGGGGGCAATATACGCAGTATTTT